What follows are 11 T cell receptor beta chains derived from one specimen sequenced in a study of blood T cell repertoires in COVID-19. Using immunoSEQ multiplex PCR, the repertoire was profiled, and TCRdb retains in-frame clones only, with some absent. The repertoire consists of some 130,000 clones, with over 60% occurring once and the leading ten covering roughly 13%. The sample consisted of peripheral blood. The source is a man older than 75 with acute or convalescent COVID-19.

The V call is TRBV5-5, the J call TRBJ2-7; 9 nucleotides agree with TRBD2. This CDR3 spans 14 amino acids. In germline, CDR1 is SGHKS, CDR2 YYEKEE (reference sequence). With 1 base clipped from V and 4 bases from J, the junction kept 3 bases outside the gene matches. For the CDR3, the DNA is TGTGCCAGCAGCTTGATAGCGGGGGCATACGAGCAGTACTTC. It yields the protein CASSLIAGAYEQYF.

The J gene is TRBJ2-7, the V gene TRBV4-2; 9 nucleotides line up with TRBD1. The CDR3 extends over 14 amino acids. V shed 5 bases and J 3 bases; nucleotides not matched to a gene: 5. In germline, CDR1 is LGHNA, CDR2 YNFKEQ. CDR3 loop: CASSSQTGGYEQYF. The CDR3 region has the DNA TGTGCCAGCAGCTCCCAGACAGGGGGCTACGAGCAGTACTTC.

The CDR3 loop reads CATRGTENTGELFF. CDR3 DNA sequence: TGTGCCACCAGGGGGACAGAGAACACCGGGGAGCTGTTTTTT. The chain has TRBV15 and TRBJ2-2; 7 nucleotides align to TRBD1. Germline loops: CDR1 LNHNV, CDR2 YYDKDF (reference sequence). Trimming at V came to 6 bases and at J to 1 base, leaving 2 bases not matched to a gene. The CDR3 sequence is 14 residues long. Full variable domain (remainder filled in from reference TRBV15 and TRBJ2-2): DAMVIQNPRYQVTQFGKPVTLSCSQTLNHNVMYWYQQKSSQAPKLLFHYYDKDFNNEADTPDNFQSRRPNTSFCFLDIRSPGLGDTAMYLCATRGTENTGELFFGEGSRLTVL.

V usage is TRBV4-2 and J usage is TRBJ1-2; 11 nucleotides align to TRBD1. The V gene end was trimmed by 0 bases and the J gene end by 7 bases; junction bases not matched to a gene: 7. Germline assignment: CDR1 LGHNA and CDR2 YNFKEQ. The CDR3 covers 16 residues. CDR3 in amino acids: CASSQEVRTGGFGYTF. The CDR3 coding sequence is TGTGCCAGCAGCCAAGAAGTACGGACAGGGGGCTTTGGCTACACCTTC.

The chain is built from TRBV4-3 and TRBJ2-7; 7 bases are shared with TRBD2. The germline V gene encodes CDR1 LGHNA and CDR2 YSLEER. Trimming cost V 0 bases and J 2 bases; bases outside gene matches: 4. This CDR3 has 15 amino acids. The DNA of the CDR3 is TGCGCCAGCAGCCAAGAAGGGCGGGGGACCTACGAGCAGTACTTC. It translates to CASSQEGRGTYEQYF.

The V call is TRBV20-1, the J call TRBJ2-3; D unclear. The V gene lost 3 bases and the J gene lost 5 bases, with 12 bases spanning the gap. CDR1 DFQATT and CDR2 SNEGSKA come from the germline V gene (reference sequence). CDR3 size: 13 residues. CDR3 loop: CSASFGFGDTQYF. The CDR3 DNA reads TGCAGTGCTAGTTTCGGGTTCGGAGATACGCAGTATTTT.

The gene calls are TRBV5-8 and TRBJ1-5; a weak D match, TRBD1 (5 bases). The CDR3 length is 14 residues. V was trimmed by 0 bases and J by 6 bases, leaving 10 bases between them. CDR1 and CDR2 from the germline V gene are SGHTS and YDEGEE. CDR3: CASSLGQSFQPQHF. DNA for the CDR3: TGTGCCAGCAGCTTGGGACAGTCTTTTCAGCCCCAGCATTTT.

This clone was recorded a few times. The V and J genes are TRBV27 and TRBJ1-6; 7 nucleotides agree with TRBD1. CDR3 size: 16 residues. Looked up from germline, CDR1 is MNHEY and CDR2 is SMNVEV (reference sequence). Losses at the gene ends were 2 bases for V and 3 bases for J; bases not matched to a gene: 4. Here the CDR3 reads CASSLAGQSYNSPLHF. CDR3 sequence (DNA): TGTGCCAGCAGTTTAGCGGGACAGAGCTATAATTCACCCCTCCACTTT.

The V gene is TRBV2, the J gene TRBJ2-2, with D tentatively TRBD2 (5 bases). CDR1 SNHLY and CDR2 FYNNEI come from the germline V gene. CDR3 size: 13 residues. The germline V and J ends were trimmed by 9 bases and 1 base, with 9 bases remaining between them. The CDR3 coding sequence is TGTGCCAGTACTCGGGGGAACACCGGGGAGCTGTTTTTT. Its protein is CASTRGNTGELFF.

This chain links TRBV7-7 with TRBJ2-5; 7 nucleotides match TRBD2. CDR3 length: 13 amino acids. Trimming removed 5 bases from V and 4 bases from J; junction bases left unmatched: 4. The germline V gene encodes CDR1 SSHAT and CDR2 FNYEAQ (reference sequence). This CDR3 reads CASSPPGGETQYF. The CDR3 DNA reads TGTGCCAGCAGCCCCCCGGGGGGAGAGACCCAGTACTTC.

The chain carries TRBV3-1 (or the pseudogene TRBV3-2) and TRBJ2-7; tentatively, D is TRBD2 (6 bases). Germline V CDR1 and CDR2: LGHDT, YNNKEL (reference sequence). The CDR3 consists of 14 residues. V lost 2 bases, J lost 2 bases, and 10 bases lay in between. The CDR3 DNA reads as TGTGCCAGCAGCCAACGGGGGATAACCTACGAGCAGTACTTC. Protein product: CASSQRGITYEQYF.